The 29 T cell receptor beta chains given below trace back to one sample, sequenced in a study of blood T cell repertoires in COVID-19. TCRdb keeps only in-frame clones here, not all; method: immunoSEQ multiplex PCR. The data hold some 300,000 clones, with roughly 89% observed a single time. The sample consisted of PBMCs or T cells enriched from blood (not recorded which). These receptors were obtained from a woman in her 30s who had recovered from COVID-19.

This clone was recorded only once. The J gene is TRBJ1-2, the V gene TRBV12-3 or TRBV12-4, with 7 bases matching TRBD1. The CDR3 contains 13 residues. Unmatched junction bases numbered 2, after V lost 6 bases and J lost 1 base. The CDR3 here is CASSGDSNYGYTF. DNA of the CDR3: TGTGCCAGCAGCGGGGACAGTAACTATGGCTACACCTTC.

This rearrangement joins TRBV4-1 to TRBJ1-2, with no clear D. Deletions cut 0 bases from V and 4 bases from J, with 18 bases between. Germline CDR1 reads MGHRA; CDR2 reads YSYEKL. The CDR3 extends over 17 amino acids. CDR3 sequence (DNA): TGCGCCAGCAGCCAAGATACCTCCCGATTAGGCGGCTATGGCTACACCTTC. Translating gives CASSQDTSRLGGYGYTF.

This chain's CDR3 is CASSIPGQGRYEQFF. CDR3 DNA sequence: TGTGCCAGTAGCATTCCGGGACAAGGAAGATATGAGCAGTTCTTC. J is TRBJ2-1 and V is TRBV19, with a tentative D call TRBD1 (6 bases). V lost 6 bases and J 8 bases, leaving 20 bases between the germline ends. Germline V CDR1 and CDR2: LNHDA, SQIVND (reference sequence). This CDR3 is built from 15 residues.

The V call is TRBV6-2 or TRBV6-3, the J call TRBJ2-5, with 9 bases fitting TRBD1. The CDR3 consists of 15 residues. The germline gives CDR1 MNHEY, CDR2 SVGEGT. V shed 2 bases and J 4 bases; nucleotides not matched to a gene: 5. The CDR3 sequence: CASSYGTGRRETQYF. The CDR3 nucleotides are TGTGCCAGCAGTTACGGGACAGGGCGTCGAGAGACCCAGTACTTC.

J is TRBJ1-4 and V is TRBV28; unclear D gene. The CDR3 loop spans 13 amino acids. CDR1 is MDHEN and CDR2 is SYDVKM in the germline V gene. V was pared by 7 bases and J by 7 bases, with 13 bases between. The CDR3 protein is CASTIPEREKLFF. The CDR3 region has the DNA TGTGCCAGCACCATCCCCGAGCGTGAAAAACTGTTTTTT.

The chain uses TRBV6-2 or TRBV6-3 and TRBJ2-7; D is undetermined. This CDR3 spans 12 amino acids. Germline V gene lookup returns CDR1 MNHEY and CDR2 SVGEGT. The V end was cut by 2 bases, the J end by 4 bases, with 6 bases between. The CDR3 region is CASSYPPYEQYF. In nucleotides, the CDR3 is TGTGCCAGCAGTTACCCTCCTTACGAGCAGTACTTC.

CDR3 sequence: CASSQFGDPSEQYF. The CDR3 DNA reads as TGCGCCAGCAGTCAATTTGGTGACCCTAGCGAGCAGTACTTC. The chain links TRBV23-1 to TRBJ2-7; D is unclear. TRBV23-1 is given ORF status, its function remaining uncertain. Trimming took off 1 base at V and 6 bases at J, with 13 bases between the two ends. The CDR3 has 14 amino acids.

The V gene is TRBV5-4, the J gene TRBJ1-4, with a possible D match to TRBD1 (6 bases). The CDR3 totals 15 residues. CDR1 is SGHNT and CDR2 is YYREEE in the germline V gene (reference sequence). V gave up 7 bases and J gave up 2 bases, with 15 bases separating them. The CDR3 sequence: CASRNWTVTNEKLFF. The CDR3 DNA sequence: TGTGCCAGCCGGAACTGGACAGTCACTAATGAAAAACTGTTTTTT.

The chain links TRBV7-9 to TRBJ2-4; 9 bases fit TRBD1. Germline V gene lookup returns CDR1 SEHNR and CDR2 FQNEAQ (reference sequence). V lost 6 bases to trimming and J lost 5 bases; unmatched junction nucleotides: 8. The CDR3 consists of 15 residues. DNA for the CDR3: TGTGCCAGCAGTTTAAAAGGGACAGGGCAAAACATTCAGTACTTC. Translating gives CASSLKGTGQNIQYF. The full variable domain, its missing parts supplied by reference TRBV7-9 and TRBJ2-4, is DTGVSQNPRHKITKRGQNVTFRCDPISEHNRLYWYRQTLGQGPEFLTYFQNEAQLEKSRLLSDRFSAERPKGSFSTLEIQRTEQGDSAMYLCASSLKGTGQNIQYFGAGTRLSVL.

In DNA, the CDR3 is TGTGCCAGCAGCCAAGATGCAGGGTCGGAGACCCAGTACTTC. Amino acid sequence: CASSQDAGSETQYF. The V and J genes are TRBV3-1 (or the pseudogene TRBV3-2) and TRBJ2-5; a possible D gene is TRBD1 (5 bases). Germline V lookup: CDR1 LGHDT, CDR2 YNNKEL (reference sequence). This CDR3 comprises 14 residues. V was shortened by 0 bases and J by 5 bases, with 10 bases between the two germline ends.

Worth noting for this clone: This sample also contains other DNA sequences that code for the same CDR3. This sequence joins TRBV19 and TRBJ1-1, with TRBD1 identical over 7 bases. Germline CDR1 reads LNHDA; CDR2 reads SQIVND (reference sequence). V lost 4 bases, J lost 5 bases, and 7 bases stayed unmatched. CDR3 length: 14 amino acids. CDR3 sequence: CASSTDRVGTEAFF. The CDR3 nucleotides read TGTGCCAGTAGTACCGACAGGGTAGGGACTGAAGCTTTCTTT. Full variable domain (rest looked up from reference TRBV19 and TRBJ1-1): DGGITQSPKYLFRKEGQNVTLSCEQNLNHDAMYWYRQDPGQGLRLIYYSQIVNDFQKGDIAEGYSVSREKKESFPLTVTSAQKNPTAFYLCASSTDRVGTEAFFGQGTRLTVV.

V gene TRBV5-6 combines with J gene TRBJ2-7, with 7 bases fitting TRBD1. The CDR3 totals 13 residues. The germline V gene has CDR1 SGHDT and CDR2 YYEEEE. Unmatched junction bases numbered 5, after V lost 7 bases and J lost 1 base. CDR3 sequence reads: CASGPRGSYEQYF. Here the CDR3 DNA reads TGTGCCAGCGGACCCAGGGGGTCCTACGAGCAGTACTTC.

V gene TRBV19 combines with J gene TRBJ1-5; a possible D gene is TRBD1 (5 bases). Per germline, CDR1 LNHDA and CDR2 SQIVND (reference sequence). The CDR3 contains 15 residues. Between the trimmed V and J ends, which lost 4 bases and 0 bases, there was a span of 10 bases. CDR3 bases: TGTGCCAGTAGTAATACAGGAGATAGCAATCAGCCCCAGCATTTT. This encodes CASSNTGDSNQPQHF.

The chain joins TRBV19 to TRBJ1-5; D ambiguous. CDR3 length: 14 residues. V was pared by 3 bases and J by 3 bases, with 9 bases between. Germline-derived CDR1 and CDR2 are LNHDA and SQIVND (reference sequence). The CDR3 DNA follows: TGTGCCAGTAGTATTTACAGACCCAATCAGCCCCAGCATTTT. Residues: CASSIYRPNQPQHF.

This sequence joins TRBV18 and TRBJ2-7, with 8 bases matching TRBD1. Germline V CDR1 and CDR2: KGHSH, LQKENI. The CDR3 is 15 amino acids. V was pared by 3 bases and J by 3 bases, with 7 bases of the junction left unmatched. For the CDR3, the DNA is TGTGCCAGCTCACCGAATTGGGACAGGCTCTACGAGCAGTACTTC. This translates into CASSPNWDRLYEQYF.

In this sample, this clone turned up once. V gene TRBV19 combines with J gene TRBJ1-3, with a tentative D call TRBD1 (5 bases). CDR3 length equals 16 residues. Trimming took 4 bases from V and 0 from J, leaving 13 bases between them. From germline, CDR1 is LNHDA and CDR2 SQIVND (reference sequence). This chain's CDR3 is CASSTRGPVSGNTIYF. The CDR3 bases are TGTGCCAGTAGTACGCGGGGACCGGTCTCTGGAAACACCATATATTTT.

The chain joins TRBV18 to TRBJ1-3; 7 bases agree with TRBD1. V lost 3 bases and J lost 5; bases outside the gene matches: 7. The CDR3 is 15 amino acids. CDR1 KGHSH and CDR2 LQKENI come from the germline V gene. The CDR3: CASSPTRTGRNTIYF. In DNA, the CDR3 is TGTGCCAGCTCACCGACCAGGACAGGCCGAAACACCATATATTTT.

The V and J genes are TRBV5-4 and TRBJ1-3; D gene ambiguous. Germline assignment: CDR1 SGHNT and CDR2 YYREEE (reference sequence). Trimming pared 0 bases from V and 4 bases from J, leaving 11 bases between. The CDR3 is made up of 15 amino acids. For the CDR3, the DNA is TGTGCCAGCAGCTTGGTCGGGGTATCCGGAAACACCATATATTTT. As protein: CASSLVGVSGNTIYF.

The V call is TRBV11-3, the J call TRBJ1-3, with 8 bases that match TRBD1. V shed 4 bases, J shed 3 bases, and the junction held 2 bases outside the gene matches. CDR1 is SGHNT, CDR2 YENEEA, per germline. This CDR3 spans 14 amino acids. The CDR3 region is CASSSDRGGNTIYF. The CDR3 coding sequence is TGTGCCAGCAGCTCCGACAGGGGTGGAAACACCATATATTTT.

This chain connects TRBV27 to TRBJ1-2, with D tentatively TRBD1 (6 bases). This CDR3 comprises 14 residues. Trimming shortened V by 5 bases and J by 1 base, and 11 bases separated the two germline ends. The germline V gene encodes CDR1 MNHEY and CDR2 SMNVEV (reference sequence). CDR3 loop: CASSPNRVNYGYTF. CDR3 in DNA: TGTGCCAGCAGTCCCAACAGGGTTAACTATGGCTACACCTTC.

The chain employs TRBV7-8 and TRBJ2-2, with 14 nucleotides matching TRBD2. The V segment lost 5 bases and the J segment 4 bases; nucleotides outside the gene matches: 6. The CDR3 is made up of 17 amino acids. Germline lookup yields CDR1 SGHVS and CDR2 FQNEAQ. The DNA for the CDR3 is TGTGCCAGCAGCCCCACGGGACTAGCGGGAGTCACCGGGGAGCTGTTTTTT. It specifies CASSPTGLAGVTGELFF.

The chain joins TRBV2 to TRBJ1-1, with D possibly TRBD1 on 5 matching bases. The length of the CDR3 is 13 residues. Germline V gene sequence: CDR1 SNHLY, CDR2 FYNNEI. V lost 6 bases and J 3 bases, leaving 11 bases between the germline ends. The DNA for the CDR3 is TGTGCCAGCAGCCAGGGCCCCTACACTGAAGCTTTCTTT. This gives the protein CASSQGPYTEAFF.

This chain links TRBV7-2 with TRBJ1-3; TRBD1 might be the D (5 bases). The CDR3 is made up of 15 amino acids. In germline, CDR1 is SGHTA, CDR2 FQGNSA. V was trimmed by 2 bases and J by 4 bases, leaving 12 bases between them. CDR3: CASSLTGGSGNTIYF. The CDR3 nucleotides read TGTGCCAGCAGCTTAACCGGGGGATCGGGAAACACCATATATTTT.

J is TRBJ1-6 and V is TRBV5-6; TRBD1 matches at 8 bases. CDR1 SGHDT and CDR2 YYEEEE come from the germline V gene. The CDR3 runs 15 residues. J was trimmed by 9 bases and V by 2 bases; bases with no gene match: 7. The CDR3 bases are TGTGCCAGCAGCTTTAAGGACAGGGCTCTTTCACCCCTCCACTTT. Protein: CASSFKDRALSPLHF.

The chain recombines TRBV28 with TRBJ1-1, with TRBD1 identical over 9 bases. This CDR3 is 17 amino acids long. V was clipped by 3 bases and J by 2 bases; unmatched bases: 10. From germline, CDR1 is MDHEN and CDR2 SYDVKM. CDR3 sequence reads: CASSLTHRQGGNTEAFF. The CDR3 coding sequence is TGTGCCAGCAGTTTGACCCACCGACAGGGGGGAAACACTGAAGCTTTCTTT.

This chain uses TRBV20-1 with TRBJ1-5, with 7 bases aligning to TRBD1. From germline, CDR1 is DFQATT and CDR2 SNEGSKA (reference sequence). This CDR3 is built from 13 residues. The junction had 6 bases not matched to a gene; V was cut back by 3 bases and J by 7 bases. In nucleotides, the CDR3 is TGCAGTGCTAGTCAGGGGGGCGACCAGCCCCAGCATTTT. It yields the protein CSASQGGDQPQHF.

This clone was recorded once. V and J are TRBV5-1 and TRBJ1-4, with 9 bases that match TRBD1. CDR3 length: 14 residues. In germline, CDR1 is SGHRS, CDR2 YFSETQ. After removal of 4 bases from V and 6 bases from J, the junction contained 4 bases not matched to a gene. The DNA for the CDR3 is TGCGCCAGCAGCGGACGGACAGGGGATGAAAAACTGTTTTTT. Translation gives CASSGRTGDEKLFF.

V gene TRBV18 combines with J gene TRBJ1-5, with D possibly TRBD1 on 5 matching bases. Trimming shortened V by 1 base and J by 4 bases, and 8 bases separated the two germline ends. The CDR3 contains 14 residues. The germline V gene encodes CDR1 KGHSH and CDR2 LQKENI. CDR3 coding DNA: TGTGCCAGCTCACCACGGCAGGGAAATCAGCCCCAGCATTTT. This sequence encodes CASSPRQGNQPQHF.

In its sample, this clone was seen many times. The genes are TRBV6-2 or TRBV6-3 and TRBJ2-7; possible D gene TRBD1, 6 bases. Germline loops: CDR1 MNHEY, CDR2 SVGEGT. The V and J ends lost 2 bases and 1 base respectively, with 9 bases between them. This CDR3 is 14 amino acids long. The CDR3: CASSYETGSYEQYF. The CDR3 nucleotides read TGTGCCAGCAGTTACGAGACAGGTTCCTACGAGCAGTACTTC.